This TCR beta chain is drawn from a study of blood T cell repertoires in COVID-19. Profiled with immunoSEQ multiplex PCR; TCRdb holds only in-frame clones, not every one. The profile shows 200,000 to 250,000 clones, 85% to 90% of them singletons. This clone showed up just once. This receptor was obtained from a man aged 45-65 years with COVID-19, enrolled during active disease. The sample taken for sequencing was peripheral blood.

The CDR3 DNA reads as TGTGCCATCAGACACAGCCTAACTAATGAAAAACTGTTTTTT. Translation: CAIRHSLTNEKLFF. The chain uses TRBV10-3 and TRBJ1-4; D unclear. This CDR3 region has 14 residues. Trimming removed 6 bases at V and 1 base at J, with 9 bases between. Per the germline V gene, CDR1 is ENHRY and CDR2 is SYGVKD.